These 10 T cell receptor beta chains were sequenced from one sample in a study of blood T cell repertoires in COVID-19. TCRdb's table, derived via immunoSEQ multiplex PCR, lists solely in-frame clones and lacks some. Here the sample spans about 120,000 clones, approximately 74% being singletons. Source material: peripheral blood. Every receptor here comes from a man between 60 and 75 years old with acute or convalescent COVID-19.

The CDR3 region is CASSTNAGQGRKDTQYF. CDR3 nucleotides: TGTGCCAGCAGCACAAATGCGGGACAGGGGCGTAAGGATACGCAGTATTTT. The V call is TRBV11-2, the J call TRBJ2-3, with TRBD1 matching over 10 bases. Germline loops: CDR1 SGHAT, CDR2 FQNNGV. Trimming cost V 5 bases and J 6 bases; bases outside gene matches: 14. The CDR3 sequence is 17 residues long.

In nucleotides, the CDR3 is TGTGCCAGTAGTGTCGGACGGGGCTCCTACGAGCAGTACTTC. The encoded protein is CASSVGRGSYEQYF. The chain uses TRBV19 and TRBJ2-7; TRBD2 is a possible D gene (5 bases). The V end lost 5 bases, the J end lost 0 bases, and 11 bases lay between the germline ends. CDR1 and CDR2 (germline): LNHDA, SQIVND (reference sequence). The CDR3 contains 14 residues.

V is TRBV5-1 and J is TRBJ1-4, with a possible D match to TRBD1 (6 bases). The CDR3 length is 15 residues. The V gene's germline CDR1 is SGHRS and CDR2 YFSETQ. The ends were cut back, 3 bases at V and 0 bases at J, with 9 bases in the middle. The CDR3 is CASSSTGATNEKLFF. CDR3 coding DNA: TGCGCCAGCAGCTCGACAGGTGCAACTAATGAAAAACTGTTTTTT. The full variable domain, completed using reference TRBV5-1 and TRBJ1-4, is KAGVTQTPRYLIKTRGQQVTLSCSPISGHRSVSWYQQTPGQGLQFLFEYFSETQRNKGNFPGRFSGRQFSNSRSEMNVSTLELGDSALYLCASSSTGATNEKLFFGSGTQLSVL.

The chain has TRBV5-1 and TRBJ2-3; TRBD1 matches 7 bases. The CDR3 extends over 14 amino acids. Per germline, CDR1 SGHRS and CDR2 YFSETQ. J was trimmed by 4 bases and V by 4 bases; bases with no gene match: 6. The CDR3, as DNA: TGCGCCAGCAGCCCGTCGACAGGGTCAGATACGCAGTATTTT. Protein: CASSPSTGSDTQYF.

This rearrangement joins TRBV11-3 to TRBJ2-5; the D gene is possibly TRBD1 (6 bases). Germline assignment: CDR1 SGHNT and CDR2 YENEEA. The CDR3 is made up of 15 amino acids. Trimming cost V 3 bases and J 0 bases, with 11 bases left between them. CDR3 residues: CASSFQGSNQETQYF. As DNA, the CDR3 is TGTGCCAGCAGCTTTCAGGGGTCTAACCAAGAGACCCAGTACTTC.

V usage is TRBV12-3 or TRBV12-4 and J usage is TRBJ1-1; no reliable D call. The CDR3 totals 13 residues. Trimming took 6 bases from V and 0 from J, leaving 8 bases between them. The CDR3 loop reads CASRIPMNTEAFF. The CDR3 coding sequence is TGTGCCAGCAGAATCCCCATGAACACTGAAGCTTTCTTT.

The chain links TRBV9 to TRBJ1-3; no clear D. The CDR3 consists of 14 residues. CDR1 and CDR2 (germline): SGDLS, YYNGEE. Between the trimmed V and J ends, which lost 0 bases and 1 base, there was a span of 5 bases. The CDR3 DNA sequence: TGTGCCAGCAGCGTAGATCATTCTGGAAACACCATATATTTT. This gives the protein CASSVDHSGNTIYF.

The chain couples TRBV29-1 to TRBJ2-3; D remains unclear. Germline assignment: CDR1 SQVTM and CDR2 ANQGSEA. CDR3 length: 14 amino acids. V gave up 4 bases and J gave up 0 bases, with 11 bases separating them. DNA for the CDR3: TGCAGCGTTGGGCTCAAGTCGAGCACAGATACGCAGTATTTT. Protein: CSVGLKSSTDTQYF.

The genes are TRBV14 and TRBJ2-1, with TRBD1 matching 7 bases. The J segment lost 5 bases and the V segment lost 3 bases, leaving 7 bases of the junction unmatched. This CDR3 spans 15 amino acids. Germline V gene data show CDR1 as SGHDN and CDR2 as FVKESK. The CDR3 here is CASSQTGFPHNEQFF. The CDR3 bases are TGTGCCAGCAGCCAGACAGGGTTTCCCCACAATGAGCAGTTCTTC.

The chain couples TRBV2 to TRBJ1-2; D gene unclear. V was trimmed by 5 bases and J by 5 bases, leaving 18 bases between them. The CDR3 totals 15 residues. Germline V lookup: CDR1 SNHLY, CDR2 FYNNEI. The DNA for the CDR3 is TGTGCCAGCAGTAACAGTCCCACGGCCCAGTATGGCTACACCTTC. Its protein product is CASSNSPTAQYGYTF.